The present T cell receptor (beta chain) was sequenced within a study of OX40 agonist ivuxolimab in advanced cancers. Study details: Participants could have had prior anti-PD-1, anti-PD-L1 or anti-CTLA-4 therapy, and more than 35% had some.

Notes on this clone: Its target is not known.

CDR3 length: 12 residues. CDR1 LNHDA and CDR2 SQIVND come from the germline V gene (reference sequence). The V segment lost 5 bases and the J segment 4 bases; nucleotides outside the gene matches: 0. Researchers took blood at baseline, on cycle 4 day 1, and on cycle 7 day 1. General study results and limits: The mean number of expanded clones was higher in CD8+ T cells than in CD4+.

The data were produced by immunoSEQ multiplex PCR, yet TCRdb's version contains in-frame clones alone and is incomplete. The table lists 39,000 or so clones, around nine tenths of them singletons. The gene calls are TRBV19 and TRBJ2-7, with 9 nucleotides matching TRBD1. Sequences were derived from CD4+ or CD8+ T cells sorted from blood, sampled in a trial of the OX40 agonist ivuxolimab. The sequence derives from an adult with an advanced solid tumor such as melanoma, head and neck, liver or kidney cancer. Here the CDR3 reads CASSGTGYEQYF. In DNA, the CDR3 is TGTGCCAGTAGTGGGACAGGGTACGAGCAGTACTTC.